Shown below are 12 T cell receptor beta chains from a single sample sequenced in a study of shared clonotypes between healthy human individuals. TCRdb's copy holds only in-frame clones and misses some; the assay was immunoSEQ multiplex PCR. The repertoire holds approximately 1,500,000 clones, with more than 95% as singletons. The specimen sequenced was naive CD4+ T cells sorted from blood. Subset specified: CD45RA+ positively selected. Source of these receptors: a man younger than 45 in good health.

This clone has a single count. The V and J genes are TRBV11-2 and TRBJ2-3, with TRBD2 identical over 11 bases. The CDR3 sequence is 16 residues long. Germline assignment: CDR1 SGHAT and CDR2 FQNNGV. With V trimmed by 2 bases and J by 5 bases, 6 bases remained unmatched. The CDR3 nucleotides read TGTGCCAGCAGCTTACGGCTAGCGGGAGGACGAGATACGCAGTATTTT. The encoded protein is CASSLRLAGGRDTQYF. Full variable domain (missing parts from reference TRBV11-2 and TRBJ2-3): EAGVAQSPRYKIIEKRQSVAFWCNPISGHATLYWYQQILGQGPKLLIQFQNNGVVDDSQLPKDRFSAERLKGVDSTLKIQPAKLEDSAVYLCASSLRLAGGRDTQYFGPGTRLTVL.

The chain is built from TRBV11-2 and TRBJ1-3; 7 bases map to TRBD1. With V trimmed by 5 bases and J by 8 bases, 6 bases remained unmatched. The CDR3 has 13 amino acids. Germline CDR1 reads SGHAT; CDR2 reads FQNNGV. CDR3 sequence reads: CASSLDRADTIYF. The CDR3 nucleotides are TGTGCCAGCAGCCTCGACAGGGCGGACACCATATATTTT.

The J gene is TRBJ2-5, the V gene TRBV29-1, with 9 positions matching TRBD1. The CDR3 covers 18 residues. Germline CDR1 SQVTM, CDR2 ANQGSEA. V lost 7 bases to trimming and J lost 0 bases; unmatched junction nucleotides: 18. The CDR3 nucleotides read TGCAGCGCCGCCCCGGGACAGGGATATATGGGGTACCAAGAGACCCAGTACTTC. Its protein is CSAAPGQGYMGYQETQYF.

This clone is a singleton in its sample. The chain couples TRBV11-2 to TRBJ2-1; TRBD2 agrees at 8 bases. The length of the CDR3 is 15 residues. V lost 1 base, J lost 7 bases, and 6 bases stayed unmatched. CDR1 is SGHAT and CDR2 is FQNNGV in the germline V gene. The CDR3 reads CASSLVAGTGNEQFF. Written as DNA, the CDR3 is TGTGCCAGCAGCTTAGTAGCGGGAACAGGGAATGAGCAGTTCTTC.

This sequence joins TRBV5-4 and TRBJ1-1; TRBD1 is a possible D gene (5 bases). Trimming took off 4 bases at V and 0 bases at J, with 13 bases between the two ends. Germline CDR1 and CDR2: SGHNT and YYREEE (reference sequence). The CDR3 is 15 amino acids. The CDR3 here is CASSPGGFMNTEAFF. For the CDR3, the DNA is TGTGCCAGCAGCCCGGGGGGATTCATGAACACTGAAGCTTTCTTT.

CDR3 sequence: CASSEQQGAREQYF. Written as DNA, the CDR3 is TGTGCCAGCAGTGAGCAGCAGGGGGCACGGGAGCAGTACTTC. This chain links TRBV2 with TRBJ2-7, with 8 bases matching TRBD1. Looked up from germline, CDR1 is SNHLY and CDR2 is FYNNEI. The CDR3 is 14 residues long. The ends lost 3 bases at V and 7 bases at J; junction bases unmatched: 8.

The CDR3 coding sequence is TGCGCCAGCAGCCCAGGGGGCCTTTCTGGAAACACCATATATTTT. This encodes CASSPGGLSGNTIYF. The J gene is TRBJ1-3, the V gene TRBV4-1; 8 bases match TRBD1. The CDR3 has 15 amino acids. Germline loops: CDR1 MGHRA, CDR2 YSYEKL. Trimming cost V 4 bases and J 1 base; bases outside gene matches: 3.

The chain couples TRBV11-1 to TRBJ2-7, with D perhaps TRBD2 (6 bases). The germline V gene encodes CDR1 SGHAT and CDR2 FQDESV (reference sequence). V dropped 1 base and J dropped 0 bases, with 10 bases sitting between them. The CDR3 contains 15 residues. Here the CDR3 reads CASSLVAGSSYEQYF. CDR3 nucleotide sequence: TGTGCCAGCAGCTTAGTTGCCGGGAGCTCCTACGAGCAGTACTTC. Full variable domain (missing parts from reference TRBV11-1 and TRBJ2-7): EAEVAQSPRYKITEKSQAVAFWCDPISGHATLYWYRQILGQGPELLVQFQDESVVDDSQLPKDRFSAERLKGVDSTLKIQPAELGDSAMYLCASSLVAGSSYEQYFGPGTRLTVT.

The chain is built from TRBV5-1 and TRBJ2-3; 14 bases agree with TRBD2. The CDR3 is made up of 20 amino acids. V shed 2 bases, J shed 4 bases, and the junction held 15 bases outside the gene matches. Germline CDR1 reads SGHRS; CDR2 reads YFSETQ. Here the CDR3 reads CASSFDTGTSGSSQADTQYF. CDR3 bases: TGCGCCAGCAGCTTCGACACCGGGACTAGCGGGAGTTCTCAGGCAGATACGCAGTATTTT. The full variable domain, its missing parts supplied by reference TRBV5-1 and TRBJ2-3, is KAGVTQTPRYLIKTRGQQVTLSCSPISGHRSVSWYQQTPGQGLQFLFEYFSETQRNKGNFPGRFSGRQFSNSRSEMNVSTLELGDSALYLCASSFDTGTSGSSQADTQYFGPGTRLTVL.

The rearrangement links TRBV2 to TRBJ2-3, with D unclear. CDR1 is SNHLY and CDR2 is FYNNEI in the germline V gene. The CDR3 covers 12 residues. V lost 6 bases, J lost 2 bases, and 6 bases lay in between. CDR3 sequence: CASRDLTDTQYF. In nucleotides, the CDR3 is TGTGCCAGCAGGGACCTCACAGATACGCAGTATTTT. Full variable domain (missing parts from reference TRBV2 and TRBJ2-3): EPEVTQTPSHQVTQMGQEVILRCVPISNHLYFYWYRQILGQKVEFLVSFYNNEISEKSEIFDDQFSVERPDGSNFTLKIRSTKLEDSAMYFCASRDLTDTQYFGPGTRLTVL.

This chain links TRBV6-5 with TRBJ2-1; 11 positions agree with TRBD2. Germline V CDR1 and CDR2: MNHEY, SVGAGI. V was clipped by 10 bases and J by 7 bases; unmatched bases: 9. The length of the CDR3 is 14 residues. The CDR3 loop reads CATKTSGIRNEQFF. CDR3 coding DNA: TGTGCCACCAAGACTAGCGGGATCAGGAATGAGCAGTTCTTC.

V gene TRBV5-1 combines with J gene TRBJ1-1; 7 bases match TRBD1. Germline assignment: CDR1 SGHRS and CDR2 YFSETQ. With V trimmed by 4 bases and J by 4 bases, 7 bases remained unmatched. The CDR3 is 14 amino acids. The CDR3 DNA reads TGCGCCAGCAGCCGATATTCAGGGGGCACTGAAGCTTTCTTT. Protein: CASSRYSGGTEAFF.